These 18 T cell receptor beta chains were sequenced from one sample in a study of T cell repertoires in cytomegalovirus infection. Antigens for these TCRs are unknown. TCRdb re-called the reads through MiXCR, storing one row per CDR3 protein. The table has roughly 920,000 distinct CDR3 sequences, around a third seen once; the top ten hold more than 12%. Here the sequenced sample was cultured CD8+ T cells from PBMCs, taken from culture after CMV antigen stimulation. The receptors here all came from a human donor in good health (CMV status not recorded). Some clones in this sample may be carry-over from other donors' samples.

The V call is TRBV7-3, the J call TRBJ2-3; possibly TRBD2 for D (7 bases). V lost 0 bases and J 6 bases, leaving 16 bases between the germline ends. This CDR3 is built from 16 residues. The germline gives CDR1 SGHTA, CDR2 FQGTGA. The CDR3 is CASSLTGGALDDTQYF. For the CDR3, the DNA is TGTGCCAGCAGCTTAACGGGGGGGGCCCTGGACGATACGCAGTATTTT.

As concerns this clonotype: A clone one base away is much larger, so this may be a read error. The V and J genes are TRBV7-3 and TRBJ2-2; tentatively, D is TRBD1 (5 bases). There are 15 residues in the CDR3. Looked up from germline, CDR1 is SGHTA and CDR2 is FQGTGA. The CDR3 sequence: CASSSIPRGTEELFF. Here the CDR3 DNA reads TGTGCCAGCAGCTCTATACCTAGGGGCACCGAGGAGCTGTTTTTT.

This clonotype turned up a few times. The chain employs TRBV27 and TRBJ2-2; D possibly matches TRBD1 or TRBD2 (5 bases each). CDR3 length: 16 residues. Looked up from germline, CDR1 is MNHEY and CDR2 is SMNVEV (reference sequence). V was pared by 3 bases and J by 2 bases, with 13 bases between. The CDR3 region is CASSLSPGRNTGELFF. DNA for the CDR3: TGTGCCAGCAGTTTGTCCCCGGGACGAAACACCGGGGAGCTGTTTTTT.

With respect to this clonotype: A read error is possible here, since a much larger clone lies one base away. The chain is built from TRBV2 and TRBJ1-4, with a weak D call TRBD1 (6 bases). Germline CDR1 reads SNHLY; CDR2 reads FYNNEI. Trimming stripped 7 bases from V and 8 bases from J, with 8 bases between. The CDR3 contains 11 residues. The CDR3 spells CASIGGEKLFF. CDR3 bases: TGTGCCAGCATTGGGGGCGAAAAACTGTTTTTT. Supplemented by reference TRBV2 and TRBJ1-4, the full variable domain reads EPEVTQTPSHQVTQMGQEVILRCVPISNHLYFYWYRQILGQKVEFLVSFYNNEISEKSEIFDDQFSVERPDGSNFTLKIRSTKLEDSAMYFCASIGGEKLFFGSGTQLSVL.

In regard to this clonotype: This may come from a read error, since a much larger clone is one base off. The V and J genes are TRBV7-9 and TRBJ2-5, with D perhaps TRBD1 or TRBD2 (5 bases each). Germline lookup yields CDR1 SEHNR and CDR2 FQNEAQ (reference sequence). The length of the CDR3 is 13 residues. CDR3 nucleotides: TGTGTCAGCAGCGCAGTGGGGGAAGAGACCCAGTACTTC. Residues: CVSSAVGEETQYF.

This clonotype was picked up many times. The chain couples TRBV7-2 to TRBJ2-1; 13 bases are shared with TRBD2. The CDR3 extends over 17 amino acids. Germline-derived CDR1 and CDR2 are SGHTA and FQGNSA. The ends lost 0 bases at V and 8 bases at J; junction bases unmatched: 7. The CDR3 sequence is CASSLAILAGGQDEQFF. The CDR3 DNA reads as TGTGCCAGCAGCTTAGCCATACTAGCGGGGGGGCAGGATGAGCAGTTCTTC.

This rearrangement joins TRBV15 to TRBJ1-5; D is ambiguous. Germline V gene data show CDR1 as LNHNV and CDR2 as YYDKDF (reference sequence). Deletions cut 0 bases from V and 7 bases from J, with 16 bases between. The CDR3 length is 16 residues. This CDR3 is CATSRDRTVIGQPQHF. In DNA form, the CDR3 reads TGTGCCACCAGCAGAGATAGAACAGTCATCGGGCAGCCCCAGCATTTT.

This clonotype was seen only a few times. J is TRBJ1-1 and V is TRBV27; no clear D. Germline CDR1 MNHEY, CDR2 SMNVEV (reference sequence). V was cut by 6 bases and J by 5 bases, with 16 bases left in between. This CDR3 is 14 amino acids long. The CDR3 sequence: CASSSLRVRTEAFF. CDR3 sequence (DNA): TGTGCCAGCAGCAGCCTCCGGGTAAGGACTGAAGCTTTCTTT.

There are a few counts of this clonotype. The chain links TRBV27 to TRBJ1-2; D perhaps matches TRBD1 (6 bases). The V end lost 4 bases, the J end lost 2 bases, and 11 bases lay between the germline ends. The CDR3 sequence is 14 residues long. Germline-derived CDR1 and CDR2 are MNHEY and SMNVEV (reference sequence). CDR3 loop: CASSSLGGNYGYTF. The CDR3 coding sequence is TGTGCCAGCAGTTCTCTAGGGGGAAACTATGGCTACACCTTC.

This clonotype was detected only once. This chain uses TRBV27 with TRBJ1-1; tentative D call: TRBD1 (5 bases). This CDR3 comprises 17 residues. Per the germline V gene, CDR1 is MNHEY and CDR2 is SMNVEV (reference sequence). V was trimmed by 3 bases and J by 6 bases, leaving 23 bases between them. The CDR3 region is CASSFIADRRLGAEAFF. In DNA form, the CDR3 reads TGTGCCAGCAGTTTTATAGCTGACAGACGCCTTGGGGCTGAAGCTTTCTTT.

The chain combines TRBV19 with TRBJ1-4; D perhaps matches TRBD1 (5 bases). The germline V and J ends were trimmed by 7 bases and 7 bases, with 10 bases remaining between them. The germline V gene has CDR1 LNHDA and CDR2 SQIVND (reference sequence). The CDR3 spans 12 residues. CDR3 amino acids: CASTGIGEKLFF. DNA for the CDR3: TGTGCCAGTACAGGGATCGGTGAAAAACTGTTTTTT.

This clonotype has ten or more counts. In DNA, the CDR3 is TGTGCCAGCAGGAGTTTATTTTCGGGGGGGGAAGGTGAAAAACTGTTTTTT. Translation gives CASRSLFSGGEGEKLFF. This chain uses TRBV12-3 or TRBV12-4 with TRBJ1-4; tentatively, D is TRBD1 (5 bases). The CDR3 has 17 residues. V was cut by 6 bases and J by 7 bases, with 24 bases left in between.

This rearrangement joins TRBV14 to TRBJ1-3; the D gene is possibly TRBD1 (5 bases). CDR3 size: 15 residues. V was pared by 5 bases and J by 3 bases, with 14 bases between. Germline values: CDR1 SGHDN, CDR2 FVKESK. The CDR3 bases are TGTGCCAGCAGCGCTGCTTGGGGGAATGGAAACACCATATATTTT. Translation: CASSAAWGNGNTIYF.

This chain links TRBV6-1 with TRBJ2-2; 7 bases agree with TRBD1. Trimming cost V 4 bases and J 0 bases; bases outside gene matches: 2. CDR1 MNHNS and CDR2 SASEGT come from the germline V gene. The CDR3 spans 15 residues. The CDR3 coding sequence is TGTGCCAGCAGTGGGGACAGCTCGAACACCGGGGAGCTGTTTTTT. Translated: CASSGDSSNTGELFF.

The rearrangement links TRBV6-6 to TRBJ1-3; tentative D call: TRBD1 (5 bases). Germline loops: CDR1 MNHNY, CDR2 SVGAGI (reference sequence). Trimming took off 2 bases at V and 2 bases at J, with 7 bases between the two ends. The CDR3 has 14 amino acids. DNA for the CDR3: TGTGCCAGCAGTTACACAGGAGCTGGAAACACCATATATTTT. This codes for CASSYTGAGNTIYF.

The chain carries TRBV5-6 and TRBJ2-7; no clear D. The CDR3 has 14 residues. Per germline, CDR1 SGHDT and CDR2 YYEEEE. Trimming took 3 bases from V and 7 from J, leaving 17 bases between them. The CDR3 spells CASSSRASSREQYV. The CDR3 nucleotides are TGTGCCAGCAGCTCAAGGGCATCCTCTCGAGAGCAGTACGTC.

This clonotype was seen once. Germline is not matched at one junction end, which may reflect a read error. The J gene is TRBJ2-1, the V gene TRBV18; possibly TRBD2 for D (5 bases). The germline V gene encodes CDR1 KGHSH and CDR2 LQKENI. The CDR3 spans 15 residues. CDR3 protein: CPSSPREQTYNEQFF. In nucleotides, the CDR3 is TGTCCCAGCTCACCTAGGGAGCAGACCTACAATGAGCAGTTCTTC.

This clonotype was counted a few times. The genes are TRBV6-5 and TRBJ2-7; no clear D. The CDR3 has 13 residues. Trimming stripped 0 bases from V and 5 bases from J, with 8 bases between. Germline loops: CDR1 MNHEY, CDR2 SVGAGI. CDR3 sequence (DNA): TGTGCCAGCAGTTACTCGCTATGGGACGAGCAGTACGTC. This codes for CASSYSLWDEQYV.